These T cell receptor beta chains were read from a single sample in a study of T cells in Graves' hyperthyroidism and ophthalmopathy. TCRdb independently ran MiXCR on the multiplex PCR reads; one entry per CDR3 protein. The data hold hundreds of thousands of distinct CDR3 sequences, with around 16% observed a single time. The sample consisted of blood. These receptors originate from a woman in her late teens or twenties with Graves' hyperthyroidism that later progressed to Graves' ophthalmopathy. CDR3s include the opening cysteine and the closing phenylalanine or tryptophan. D genes are given only for firm matches. Clone size is not always given. Where it is, it says once, few, many or a class for expanded clones.

d_gene,j_gene,abundance,v_gene,CDR3nt,CDR3aa
TRBD1,TRBJ2-1,many,TRBV28,TGTGCCAGCGAAGCCGTTTCGGGACAGGGGGTCGGCGAGCAGTTCTTC,CASEAVSGQGVGEQFF
NA,TRBJ2-3,many,TRBV10-3,TGTGCCATTCGCGAGGCCGGGGACCCTAGCACAGATACGCAGTATTTT,CAIREAGDPSTDTQYF
NA,TRBJ1-5,many,TRBV5-1,TGCGCCAGCAGCTTGTCGGACGGGTCCAGTCAGCCCCAGCATTTT,CASSLSDGSSQPQHF
TRBD2,TRBJ2-1,NA,TRBV28,TGTGCCAGCAGTTTCGGGCTAGCGGGAAACAATGAGCAGTTCTTC,CASSFGLAGNNEQFF
NA,TRBJ2-1,many,TRBV28,TGTGCCAGCAGTCTGACAGTTAGCAATGAGCAGTTCTTC,CASSLTVSNEQFF
NA,TRBJ2-5,many,TRBV12-3/TRBV12-4,TGTGCCAGCAGTTTAATGGCGGGCCAAGAGACCCAGTACTTC,CASSLMAGQETQYF
NA,TRBJ1-5,many,TRBV3-1,TGTGCCAGCAGCCAAAGCGGACCAAGAAACCAGCCCCAGCATTTT,CASSQSGPRNQPQHF
TRBD1,TRBJ1-6,few,TRBV4-1,TGCGCCAGCAGCCAAGATCGGGGGGGACAGGGATTCTTCTCACCCCTCCACTTT,CASSQDRGGQGFFSPLHF
TRBD2,TRBJ2-7,NA,TRBV18,TGTGCCAGCTCACGCCTTAGCGGGAGACCTTACGAGCAGTACTTC,CASSRLSGRPYEQYF
NA,TRBJ1-2,NA,TRBV25-1,TGTGCCAGCAGTGGAGGGGTAGTTGACTATGGCTACACCTTC,CASSGGVVDYGYTF
NA,TRBJ1-5,many,TRBV3-1,TGTGCCAGCAGCCAAGACGGAGGGCATAGCAATCAGCCCCAGCATTTT,CASSQDGGHSNQPQHF
TRBD1,TRBJ2-7,many,TRBV28,TGTGCCAGCAGGCAGGGGGCGGGCGAGCAGTACTTC,CASRQGAGEQYF
NA,TRBJ1-2,few,TRBV28,TGTGCCACCCTTCCGAGGACAGACTATGGCTACACCTTC,CATLPRTDYGYTF
NA,TRBJ2-7,NA,TRBV7-2,TGTGCCAGCAGCCTTACTACAGCCCCCTCCTACGAGCAGTACTTC,CASSLTTAPSYEQYF
NA,TRBJ2-1,many,TRBV7-9,TGTGCCAGCAGCTCGTCTAGGGTGGGGTTCAATGAGCAGTTCTTC,CASSSSRVGFNEQFF
NA,TRBJ2-3,many,TRBV2,TGTGCCAGCAGCAGGGAGGCCCGTGGGTTGGATACGCAGTATTTT,CASSREARGLDTQYF
TRBD2,TRBJ2-5,NA,TRBV7-9,TGTGCCAGCAGCTTACCGGGACTAGCGGGCCTCCAAGAGACCCAGTACTTC,CASSLPGLAGLQETQYF
TRBD1,TRBJ1-2,many,TRBV28,TGTGCCAGCAGTCCCGCCACGACAGGGTACTATGGCTACACCTTC,CASSPATTGYYGYTF
NA,TRBJ2-2,many,TRBV11-2,TGTGCCAGCAGCTCGACGCGGGGGCACGGGGAGCTGTTTTTT,CASSSTRGHGELFF
NA,TRBJ2-2,many,TRBV20-1,TGCAGTGCCCTTGGTGAGGTCTACACCGGGGAGCTGTTTTTT,CSALGEVYTGELFF
NA,TRBJ2-5,many,TRBV29-1,TGCAGCGTTCGAAGGCTAGCGTTCCAAGAGACCCAGTACTTC,CSVRRLAFQETQYF
NA,TRBJ2-2,many,TRBV15,TGTGCCACCAGCAGAGAAGGGCGGGTTACCGGGGAGCTGTTTTTT,CATSREGRVTGELFF
TRBD1,TRBJ2-2,many,TRBV6-2/TRBV6-3,TGTGCCAGCAGTTATGAGGGGGCAATCACCGGGGAGCTGTTTTTT,CASSYEGAITGELFF
NA,TRBJ2-7,few,TRBV29-1,TGCAGCGTTGAAGTCTTGGGGGCCTACGAGCAGTACTTC,CSVEVLGAYEQYF
NA,TRBJ2-7,few,TRBV4-3,TGCGCCAGCAGCGACGGGCCCCAGGTTCAGCAGTACTTC,CASSDGPQVQQYF
TRBD1,TRBJ1-5,many,TRBV6-2/TRBV6-3,TGTGCCAGCAGGGGACAGGGGGTCAATCAGCCCCAGCATTTT,CASRGQGVNQPQHF
NA,TRBJ2-5,few,TRBV12-3/TRBV12-4,TGTGCCAGCAGCCACCTAAATTTCGCCCCGGGAGTAGAGACCCAGTACTTC,CASSHLNFAPGVETQYF